Following are 20 T cell receptor beta chains from one sample sequenced in a study of cytomegalovirus exposure and HLA in healthy donors. It was with 60 Vbeta and 13 Jbeta primers that the PCR ran. Clones were sequenced by immunoSEQ multiplex PCR, and TCRdb holds only the in-frame ones, with some missing. Of about 160,000 clones listed, about 76% were seen once; the top ten hold around 2.1%. Sequenced: PBMCs. These receptors all come from a female donor in good health and CMV-seronegative.

The chain combines TRBV7-9 with TRBJ2-3; 8 positions match TRBD2. CDR3 size: 15 residues. From germline, CDR1 is SEHNR and CDR2 FQNEAQ (reference sequence). CDR3 DNA: TGTTCCGGAGGACCCAGCGGGGGAGGCACAGATACGCAGTATTTT. It translates to CSGGPSGGGTDTQYF.

This chain connects TRBV9 to TRBJ2-7; D is possibly TRBD2 (8 bases). V was shortened by 4 bases and J by 3 bases, with 20 bases between the two germline ends. This CDR3 is 16 amino acids long. CDR1 SGDLS and CDR2 YYNGEE come from the germline V gene. The CDR3 region is CASSPGGGQYHYEQYF. The CDR3 DNA is TGTGCCAGCAGCCCCGGGGGGGGACAGTACCACTACGAGCAGTACTTC.

J is TRBJ2-5 and V is TRBV2; tentatively, D is TRBD2 (5 bases). Germline V CDR1 and CDR2: SNHLY, FYNNEI. This CDR3 contains 14 residues. With 5 bases removed from V and 2 bases from J, the gap between germline ends came to 12 bases. In nucleotides, the CDR3 is TGTGCCAGCAGTTCGGAGCGGAGTCAAGAGACCCAGTACTTC. This codes for CASSSERSQETQYF.

The rearrangement uses TRBV5-6 and TRBJ2-1; TRBD2 might be the D (5 bases). Between the trimmed V and J ends, which lost 4 bases and 10 bases, there was a span of 12 bases. The CDR3 is 12 amino acids. Germline CDR1 reads SGHDT; CDR2 reads YYEEEE. The chain's CDR3 is CASSKDFREQFF. CDR3 DNA: TGTGCCAGCAGCAAGGACTTTCGAGAGCAGTTCTTC.

J is TRBJ1-2 and V is TRBV27, with a tentative D call TRBD1 (6 bases). This CDR3 spans 13 amino acids. The V gene's germline CDR1 is MNHEY and CDR2 SMNVEV (reference sequence). V was clipped by 2 bases and J by 6 bases, with 10 bases between them. Written as DNA, the CDR3 is TGTGCCAGCAGTTTAATGCAGGGGAATGGCTACACCTTC. Amino acid sequence: CASSLMQGNGYTF.

The rearrangement links TRBV5-5 to TRBJ2-3; 13 nucleotides match TRBD2. Germline-derived CDR1 and CDR2 are SGHKS and YYEKEE (reference sequence). V dropped 4 bases and J dropped 3; count of bases not matched to a gene: 5. This CDR3 has 16 residues. CDR3 protein: CASSDKTSGRTDTQYF. CDR3 DNA sequence: TGTGCCAGCAGCGATAAGACTAGCGGGAGGACAGATACGCAGTATTTT.

This clone occurred once. The chain combines TRBV4-1 with TRBJ2-3, with 14 bases lining up with TRBD2. CDR1 and CDR2 from the germline V gene are MGHRA and YSYEKL. This CDR3 is 17 amino acids long. Trimming removed 0 bases from V and 2 bases from J; junction bases left unmatched: 1. The CDR3, as DNA: TGCGCCAGCAGCCAAGAGACTAGCGGGGGGGCCACAGATACGCAGTATTTT. It codes for CASSQETSGGATDTQYF.

V usage is TRBV5-4 and J usage is TRBJ1-2, with 8 bases lining up with TRBD1. Germline CDR1 reads SGHNT; CDR2 reads YYREEE (reference sequence). Losses at the gene ends were 4 bases for V and 8 bases for J; bases not matched to a gene: 7. The CDR3 totals 13 residues. The CDR3 sequence: CASSLDREYGYTF. The CDR3 DNA sequence: TGTGCCAGCAGCCTGGACAGGGAATACGGCTACACCTTC.

The rearrangement links TRBV5-4 to TRBJ1-6; possibly TRBD1 for D (5 bases). Trimming left V 4 bases short and J 8 bases short, with 16 bases between. Germline lookup yields CDR1 SGHNT and CDR2 YYREEE (reference sequence). The CDR3 runs 15 residues. The CDR3 sequence is CASSMPGSGHSPLHF. The CDR3 region has the DNA TGTGCCAGCAGCATGCCGGGCTCAGGGCATTCACCCCTCCACTTT.

V and J are TRBV13 and TRBJ1-1, with 7 bases fitting TRBD1. The CDR3 is made up of 14 amino acids. CDR1 is PRHDT and CDR2 is FYEKMQ in the germline V gene (reference sequence). V trimming: 6 bases; J trimming: 3 bases; junction bases outside the gene matches: 7. The DNA of the CDR3 is TGTGCCAGCAGATTACTAACAGGGGACACTGAAGCTTTCTTT. This codes for CASRLLTGDTEAFF.

The chain has TRBV29-1 and TRBJ2-5, with 11 nucleotides matching TRBD1. V dropped 8 bases and J dropped 5; count of bases not matched to a gene: 7. The CDR3 runs to 13 residues. CDR1 is SQVTM, CDR2 ANQGSEA, per germline. The CDR3 is CSIGQGARETQYF. As DNA, the CDR3 is TGCAGCATCGGACAGGGGGCTCGGGAGACCCAGTACTTC.

The chain is built from TRBV5-1 and TRBJ1-3; possible D gene TRBD1, 6 bases. Germline CDR1 reads SGHRS; CDR2 reads YFSETQ. The CDR3 is 14 residues long. V lost 4 bases, J lost 1 base, and 9 bases lay in between. CDR3 sequence: CASSTTGSGNTIYF. In nucleotides, the CDR3 is TGCGCCAGCAGCACGACAGGATCTGGAAACACCATATATTTT.

The chain is built from TRBV30 and TRBJ2-3, with TRBD2 matching 8 bases. The germline CDR1 and CDR2 sequences are GTSNPN and SVGIG (reference sequence). The CDR3 is 16 amino acids. V lost 0 bases to trimming and J lost 2 bases; unmatched junction nucleotides: 7. The CDR3, as DNA: TGTGCCTGGAGTGTAGGAGCGGGGGCCTACACAGATACGCAGTATTTT. As protein: CAWSVGAGAYTDTQYF.

The CDR3 loop is CASSSGQGTEQYF. The CDR3 nucleotides read TGTGCCAGCAGCTCCGGACAGGGGACGGAGCAGTACTTC. The chain uses TRBV5-5 and TRBJ2-7; 9 bases match TRBD1. CDR3 size: 13 residues. CDR1 SGHKS and CDR2 YYEKEE come from the germline V gene (reference sequence). V shed 3 bases and J 7 bases; nucleotides not matched to a gene: 5.

The chain carries TRBV6-1 and TRBJ1-6; D gene uncertain. Trimming pared 9 bases from V and 7 bases from J, leaving 19 bases between. CDR3 length equals 15 residues. CDR1 MNHNS and CDR2 SASEGT come from the germline V gene. The CDR3 sequence: CASRRSFAGNSPLHF. The CDR3 DNA reads as TGTGCCAGTCGTCGTAGTTTTGCCGGGAATTCACCCCTCCACTTT.

This chain links TRBV9 with TRBJ2-5, with D possibly being TRBD2 (5 bases). Trimming shortened V by 4 bases and J by 2 bases, and 15 bases separated the two germline ends. Germline V lookup: CDR1 SGDLS, CDR2 YYNGEE. The CDR3 totals 15 residues. In DNA, the CDR3 is TGTGCCAGCAGCCCCCAGGAGCGGCCACAAGAGACCCAGTACTTC. Translation gives CASSPQERPQETQYF. Supplemented by reference TRBV9 and TRBJ2-5, the full variable domain reads DSGVTQTPKHLITATGQRVTLRCSPRSGDLSVYWYQQSLDQGLQFLIQYYNGEERAKGNILERFSAQQFPDLHSELNLSSLELGDSALYFCASSPQERPQETQYFGPGTRLLVL.

This clone appeared a few times. This rearrangement joins TRBV7-9 to TRBJ1-6, with a possible D match to TRBD1 (6 bases). CDR3 size: 15 residues. V was cut by 3 bases and J by 3 bases, with 9 bases left in between. Germline V gene lookup returns CDR1 SEHNR and CDR2 FQNEAQ (reference sequence). CDR3 DNA: TGTGCCAGCAGCTTTTCAGGGGTCTATAATTCACCCCTCCACTTT. Amino acids: CASSFSGVYNSPLHF. Full variable domain (missing parts from reference TRBV7-9 and TRBJ1-6): DTGVSQNPRHKITKRGQNVTFRCDPISEHNRLYWYRQTLGQGPEFLTYFQNEAQLEKSRLLSDRFSAERPKGSFSTLEIQRTEQGDSAMYLCASSFSGVYNSPLHFGNGTRLTVT.

The chain couples TRBV19 to TRBJ1-6; 7 bases agree with TRBD1. Per the germline V gene, CDR1 is LNHDA and CDR2 is SQIVND (reference sequence). J gave up 7 bases and V 6 bases, and 12 bases lay outside the gene matches. CDR3 length: 16 residues. The CDR3 region has the DNA TGTGCCAGTAGAAACCCCGGGACAGCTGTAAATTCACCCCTCCACTTT. This translates into CASRNPGTAVNSPLHF.

This chain joins TRBV29-1 and TRBJ2-7; 8 bases map to TRBD2. V gave up 4 bases and J gave up 5 bases; unmatched junction bases: 4. This CDR3 spans 12 amino acids. CDR1 is SQVTM and CDR2 is ANQGSEA in the germline V gene. In DNA form, the CDR3 reads TGCAGCGTTGTGGACGGGGGGGACGAGCAGTACTTC. Translation gives CSVVDGGDEQYF.

The chain joins TRBV7-3 to TRBJ2-3; no clear D. Deletions cut 5 bases from V and 4 bases from J, with 10 bases between. The CDR3 consists of 13 residues. Germline loops: CDR1 SGHTA, CDR2 FQGTGA. Written as DNA, the CDR3 is TGTGCCAGCAGCGCAGTCCCGCCAGATACGCAGTATTTT. Translating it yields CASSAVPPDTQYF.